A single sample is the source of the 26 T cell receptor beta chains below, sequenced in a study of shared clonotypes between healthy human individuals. Repertoires were generated with immunoSEQ multiplex PCR, while TCRdb's copy carries only in-frame clones and drops some. The data contain over a million clones, approximately 97% of them singletons. The sequencing sample was made of naive CD4+ T cells sorted from blood. Subset: CD45RA+ positively selected. The receptors were sampled from a man aged 25-40 years in good health.

This chain uses TRBV27 with TRBJ2-3; 9 nucleotides match TRBD2. The CDR3 sequence is 19 residues long. Germline lookup yields CDR1 MNHEY and CDR2 SMNVEV (reference sequence). J lost 0 bases, V lost 3 bases, and 13 bases had no gene match. This CDR3 is CASSFSRRLAAPSTDTQYF. The CDR3 DNA reads TGTGCCAGCAGTTTTTCACGACGACTAGCGGCCCCGAGCACAGATACGCAGTATTTT.

V is TRBV18 and J is TRBJ2-1; 8 nucleotides match TRBD2. Per the germline V gene, CDR1 is KGHSH and CDR2 is LQKENI. The V segment lost 3 bases and the J segment 0 bases; nucleotides outside the gene matches: 4. The CDR3 length is 16 residues. Written as DNA, the CDR3 is TGTGCCAGCTCACCGACTAGCGAGAGCTCCTACAATGAGCAGTTCTTC. This codes for CASSPTSESSYNEQFF.

The genes are TRBV11-3 and TRBJ2-1; TRBD2 matches at 8 bases. The CDR3 has 15 amino acids. Unmatched junction bases numbered 11, after V lost 5 bases and J lost 8 bases. CDR1 SGHNT and CDR2 YENEEA come from the germline V gene. The CDR3: CASSLSGNSRDEQFF. The CDR3, as DNA: TGTGCCAGCAGCCTTAGCGGGAACAGTAGGGATGAGCAGTTCTTC.

With respect to this clone: This sample includes further DNA sequences coding for the same CDR3. This rearrangement joins TRBV19 to TRBJ1-5; 7 bases are a match to TRBD1. V shed 6 bases, J shed 4 bases, and the junction held 3 bases outside the gene matches. CDR1 and CDR2 (germline): LNHDA, SQIVND (reference sequence). The CDR3 sequence is 13 residues long. The CDR3 loop is CASSRQGNQPQHF. CDR3 nucleotide sequence: TGTGCCAGTAGCCGACAGGGAAATCAGCCCCAGCATTTT.

The genes are TRBV5-1 and TRBJ2-1, with D uncertain. Germline V gene sequence: CDR1 SGHRS, CDR2 YFSETQ. Trimming removed 4 bases at V and 2 bases at J, with 13 bases between. The CDR3 spans 15 residues. This chain's CDR3 is CASSEVDKTYNEQFF. The CDR3, as DNA: TGCGCCAGCAGCGAGGTAGACAAAACCTACAATGAGCAGTTCTTC. The variable domain in full, completed from reference TRBV5-1 and TRBJ2-1, reads KAGVTQTPRYLIKTRGQQVTLSCSPISGHRSVSWYQQTPGQGLQFLFEYFSETQRNKGNFPGRFSGRQFSNSRSEMNVSTLELGDSALYLCASSEVDKTYNEQFFGPGTRLTVL.

J is TRBJ1-3 and V is TRBV2, with D possibly being TRBD1 (5 bases). CDR3 size: 17 residues. Looked up from germline, CDR1 is SNHLY and CDR2 is FYNNEI. Between the trimmed V and J ends, which lost 4 bases and 0 bases, there was a span of 16 bases. The CDR3: CASSGGPGRGSGNTIYF. CDR3 DNA: TGTGCCAGCAGTGGGGGACCGGGTAGGGGCTCTGGAAACACCATATATTTT.

This clone came up a few times. The CDR3, as DNA: TGTGCCAGTAGTTTCTACAATGAGCAGTTCTTC. This sequence encodes CASSFYNEQFF. The genes are TRBV19 and TRBJ2-1; D gene ambiguous. Germline-derived CDR1 and CDR2 are LNHDA and SQIVND (reference sequence). This CDR3 region has 11 residues. Between the trimmed V and J ends, which lost 5 bases and 3 bases, there was a span of 2 bases.

This chain uses TRBV30 with TRBJ2-5; no clear D. The V gene lost 4 bases and the J gene lost 3 bases, with 15 bases spanning the gap. This CDR3 contains 14 residues. Germline-derived CDR1 and CDR2 are GTSNPN and SVGIG (reference sequence). The CDR3 DNA reads TGTGCCTGGACGGAGAGAACTATAGAAGAGACCCAGTACTTC. Translated, it gives CAWTERTIEETQYF.

As for this clone: Within the sample, other DNA sequences also encode this same CDR3. This chain uses TRBV19 with TRBJ1-2, with no clear D. Trimming left V 8 bases short and J 0 bases short, with 7 bases between. This CDR3 has 12 residues. Germline V gene sequence: CDR1 LNHDA, CDR2 SQIVND (reference sequence). CDR3 sequence reads: CASAGPNYGYTF. In DNA, the CDR3 is TGTGCCAGTGCTGGGCCTAACTATGGCTACACCTTC.

The rearrangement links TRBV5-4 to TRBJ2-1, with 7 positions matching TRBD1. This CDR3 comprises 16 residues. With 4 bases clipped from V and 5 bases from J, the junction kept 12 bases outside the gene matches. Per the germline V gene, CDR1 is SGHNT and CDR2 is YYREEE (reference sequence). CDR3 amino acids: CASSPRWTGYNNEQFF. The DNA of the CDR3 is TGTGCCAGCAGCCCCCGTTGGACAGGCTATAACAATGAGCAGTTCTTC.

The chain couples TRBV7-9 to TRBJ2-1; D gene ambiguous. The V gene lost 0 bases and the J gene lost 7 bases, with 10 bases spanning the gap. The CDR3 runs to 14 residues. Germline loops: CDR1 SEHNR, CDR2 FQNEAQ (reference sequence). CDR3 sequence: CASSLAMLRNEQFF. In DNA form, the CDR3 reads TGTGCCAGCAGCTTAGCCATGCTGAGGAATGAGCAGTTCTTC.

This chain links TRBV5-4 with TRBJ2-7; no firm D call. The CDR3 consists of 16 residues. Germline CDR1 is SGHNT and CDR2 is YYREEE (reference sequence). The ends were cut back, 2 bases at V and 0 bases at J, with 15 bases in the middle. The CDR3 loop reads CASSLTPRLASYEQYF. CDR3 DNA: TGTGCCAGCAGCTTAACCCCTCGTTTGGCCTCCTACGAGCAGTACTTC.

A single count supports this clone. This sequence joins TRBV5-1 and TRBJ2-7; 7 nucleotides agree with TRBD2. Germline V gene data show CDR1 as SGHRS and CDR2 as YFSETQ. This CDR3 is built from 15 residues. After removal of 1 base from V and 6 bases from J, the junction contained 10 bases not matched to a gene. The CDR3 is CASSLLGREELEQYF. CDR3 DNA: TGCGCCAGCAGCTTGCTGGGACGGGAGGAACTCGAGCAGTACTTC.

J is TRBJ1-1 and V is TRBV6-1; D is uncertain. The ends were cut back, 6 bases at V and 7 bases at J, with 21 bases in the middle. CDR3 length equals 15 residues. Germline V gene sequence: CDR1 MNHNS, CDR2 SASEGT. This CDR3 reads CASSALSNPLGEAFF. The CDR3 DNA reads TGTGCCAGCAGCGCACTTTCGAACCCGTTGGGTGAAGCTTTCTTT.

The V and J genes are TRBV2 and TRBJ2-7; tentatively, D is TRBD1 (6 bases). Germline CDR1 and CDR2: SNHLY and FYNNEI. Trimming stripped 1 base from V and 1 base from J, with 11 bases between. The CDR3 has 15 amino acids. CDR3 loop: CASSEGQGRSYEQYF. CDR3 in DNA: TGTGCCAGCAGTGAAGGCCAGGGGCGATCCTACGAGCAGTACTTC.

The chain couples TRBV5-1 to TRBJ2-5; the match to TRBD2 covers 10 bases. This CDR3 has 15 amino acids. Germline values: CDR1 SGHRS, CDR2 YFSETQ. V lost 5 bases and J lost 4; bases outside the gene matches: 8. The CDR3 here is CASSRGLAGVETQYF. CDR3 DNA sequence: TGCGCCAGCAGTAGGGGCCTAGCGGGAGTAGAGACCCAGTACTTC.

The rearrangement joins TRBV6-5 to TRBJ2-5; either TRBD1 or TRBD2 may supply D (5 bases each). Trimming took off 1 base at V and 11 bases at J, with 14 bases between the two ends. The CDR3 is 13 residues long. The germline V gene has CDR1 MNHEY and CDR2 SVGAGI. CDR3 bases: TGTGCCAGCAGTTACTTTGCTGAGGGGTCTCAGTACTTC. Its protein product is CASSYFAEGSQYF.

J is TRBJ2-1 and V is TRBV29-1; possible D gene TRBD2, 5 bases. In germline, CDR1 is SQVTM, CDR2 ANQGSEA. Trimming removed 8 bases at V and 6 bases at J, with 14 bases between. The CDR3 runs to 12 residues. Here the CDR3 reads CSPLDLANEQFF. CDR3 nucleotides: TGCAGCCCCTTGGACTTGGCCAATGAGCAGTTCTTC.

The rearrangement joins TRBV9 to TRBJ2-1, with D tentatively TRBD1 (6 bases). Looked up from germline, CDR1 is SGDLS and CDR2 is YYNGEE. The V gene lost 2 bases and the J gene lost 4 bases, with 10 bases spanning the gap. This CDR3 contains 14 residues. CDR3 loop: CASSVDRYYNEQFF. In DNA form, the CDR3 reads TGTGCCAGCAGCGTCGACAGGTATTACAATGAGCAGTTCTTC.

The rearrangement links TRBV5-1 to TRBJ2-2; TRBD2 matches at 15 bases. Trimming took 4 bases from V and 7 from J; bases not matched to a gene: 8. Germline values: CDR1 SGHRS, CDR2 YFSETQ. CDR3 length equals 17 residues. CDR3: CASSLGLAGGPGGELFF. As DNA, the CDR3 is TGCGCCAGCAGCCTCGGACTAGCGGGAGGGCCGGGCGGGGAGCTGTTTTTT.

This clone was recorded once. The genes are TRBV9 and TRBJ2-4; 7 bases align to TRBD2. Germline assignment: CDR1 SGDLS and CDR2 YYNGEE. Trimming took 0 bases from V and 0 from J; bases not matched to a gene: 6. This CDR3 is built from 17 residues. The CDR3 nucleotides read TGTGCCAGCAGCGTAGACACACCGGGAGGAGCCAAAAACATTCAGTACTTC. This gives the protein CASSVDTPGGAKNIQYF.

V and J are TRBV7-3 and TRBJ2-7, with 8 bases fitting TRBD1. J gave up 7 bases and V 4 bases, and 15 bases lay outside the gene matches. The CDR3 spans 16 residues. From germline, CDR1 is SGHTA and CDR2 FQGTGA. The CDR3 DNA is TGTGCCAGCAGCTCCCAGGGGTCGGACAGGGAAAAGGAGCAGTACTTC. Translating it yields CASSSQGSDREKEQYF.

The chain carries TRBV10-1 and TRBJ2-1; 8 bases are a match to TRBD2. Looked up from germline, CDR1 is WNHNN and CDR2 is SYGVQD (reference sequence). There are 14 residues in the CDR3. The junction had 6 bases not matched to a gene; V was cut back by 8 bases and J by 3 bases. CDR3 sequence (DNA): TGCGCCAGCTCTTTAGCGGGACTCTACAATGAGCAGTTCTTC. Translated, it gives CASSLAGLYNEQFF.

The count of this clone is one. At the DNA level, this CDR3 is encoded by other sequences in the same sample as well. This chain connects TRBV11-3 to TRBJ2-2; TRBD1 is a possible D gene (5 bases). This CDR3 contains 15 residues. CDR1 and CDR2 (germline): SGHNT, YENEEA. Trimming removed 3 bases at V and 2 bases at J, with 10 bases between. The CDR3 coding sequence is TGTGCCAGCAGCTTGGGGCAGGGTAACACCGGGGAGCTGTTTTTT. Residues: CASSLGQGNTGELFF.

J is TRBJ1-2 and V is TRBV30, with a weak D call TRBD1 (6 bases). The ends were cut back, 4 bases at V and 6 bases at J, with 9 bases in the middle. Germline CDR1 reads GTSNPN; CDR2 reads SVGIG (reference sequence). This CDR3 has 11 residues. CDR3 in amino acids: CAWNRADGYTF. The CDR3 region has the DNA TGTGCCTGGAACAGGGCGGATGGCTACACCTTC.

Only one count was recorded for this clone. The V and J genes are TRBV5-8 and TRBJ1-2, with D unclear. V lost 2 bases to trimming and J lost 7 bases, with 12 bases between them. The CDR3 sequence is 13 residues long. CDR1 and CDR2 from the germline V gene are SGHTS and YDEGEE. The CDR3 bases are TGTGCCAGCAGCTTCAGAGGGAGGCCTGGCTACACCTTC. Protein sequence: CASSFRGRPGYTF.